What follows is one TCR beta chain and its context. These data come from a study of shared clonotypes between healthy human individuals. In germline, CDR1 is MNHNS, CDR2 SASEGT. The CDR3 runs to 11 residues. With 7 bases removed from V and 6 bases from J, the gap between germline ends came to 10 bases. The method was immunoSEQ multiplex PCR; TCRdb's version includes in-frame clones alone and lacks a portion of them. The table shows roughly 2.4 million clones, with around 95% occurring only once. The clonotype comes from a man between 18 and 35 years old in good health. The chain recombines TRBV6-1 with TRBJ2-7; a weak D match, TRBD2 (5 bases). The sequencing sample was made of naive CD4+ T cells sorted from blood. The subset is: CD45RA+ positively selected. CDR3 residues: CASKREAEQYF. For the CDR3, the DNA is TGTGCCAGCAAGAGGGAAGCCGAGCAGTACTTC.